This entry concerns a single T cell receptor (beta chain). Antigen: not known. Reverse transcription of roughly 0.45 to 1 ug RNA was performed with random hexamers. TCRdb ran MiXCR on the immunoSEQ multiplex PCR reads and lists one entry per CDR3 protein. The sample lists about 200,000 distinct CDR3 sequences, 85% to 95% occurring once. Sequencing of TCR beta, carried out with a high-throughput approach, was applied to CD8+ and CD4+ T cells from the blood. Healthy donors acted as controls, with matching for age and sex. The source of the sample is a study of CD8 T cells in Susac syndrome. Points from the study as a whole: The study admitted that it had a relatively small number of individuals in its TCR sequencing and HLA analysis.

The CDR3 loop spans 13 amino acids. Trimming took off 5 bases at V and 9 bases at J, with 16 bases between the two ends. Germline V gene sequence: CDR1 SGHTA, CDR2 FQGTGA. The rearrangement joins TRBV7-3 to TRBJ1-2; possible D gene TRBD1, 6 bases. Sequencing was carried out using CD4+ T cells from PBMCs. This TCR was sampled from a human donor in good health. Written as DNA, the CDR3 is TGTGCCAGCAGCGAGGCAGGGGCGGACCGCTACACCTTC. Translating it yields CASSEAGADRYTF.